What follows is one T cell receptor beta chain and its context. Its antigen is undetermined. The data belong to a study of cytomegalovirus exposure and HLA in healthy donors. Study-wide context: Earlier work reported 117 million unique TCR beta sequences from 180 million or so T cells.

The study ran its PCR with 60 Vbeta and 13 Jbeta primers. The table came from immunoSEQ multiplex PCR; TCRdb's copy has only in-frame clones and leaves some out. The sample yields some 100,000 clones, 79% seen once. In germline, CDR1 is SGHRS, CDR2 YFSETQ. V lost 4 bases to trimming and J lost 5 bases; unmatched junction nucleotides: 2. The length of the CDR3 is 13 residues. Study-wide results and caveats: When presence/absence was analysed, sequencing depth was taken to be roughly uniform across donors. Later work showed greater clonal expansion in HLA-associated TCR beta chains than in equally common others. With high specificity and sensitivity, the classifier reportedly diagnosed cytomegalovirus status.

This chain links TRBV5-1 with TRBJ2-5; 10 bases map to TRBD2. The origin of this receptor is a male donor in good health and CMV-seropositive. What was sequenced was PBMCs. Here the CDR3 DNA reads TGCGCCAGCAGCCCGGGACTAGCGGAGACCCAGTACTTC. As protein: CASSPGLAETQYF.